This record concerns one T cell receptor (beta chain) sequence. Its antigen is not known. Trimming removed 4 bases at V and 9 bases at J, with 4 bases between. Germline V gene lookup returns CDR1 SEHNR and CDR2 FQNEAQ (reference sequence). The CDR3 has 10 residues. As for time point: week 35, safety follow-up. One vaccine dose held 300 ug of mutant IDH1 20-mer peptide and came with topical imiquimod. Across weeks 1, 3, 5, 7, 11, 15, 19 and 23, patients received a vaccination each time, eight in all. Using immunoSEQ multiplex PCR, the repertoire was profiled, and TCRdb retains in-frame clones only, with some absent. The sample consists of tens of thousands of clones, 82% of them appearing once. The data were taken from a study of a mutant IDH1 vaccine in newly diagnosed glioma. In the study overall: Previous treatment comprised radiotherapy, temozolomide, or both, mostly both.

Overall study findings and caveats: No link was apparently found between pseudoprogression and changes in top peripheral T cell clonotypes.

This material consisted of PBMCs, taken from a glioma patient whose treatment included an IDH1 peptide vaccine. The rearrangement uses TRBV7-9 and TRBJ2-1, with unresolved D. This sequence originates from a woman aged 18 to 35 with glioma. CDR3 sequence: CASSSGEQFF. The CDR3 DNA reads as TGTGCCAGCAGCTCCGGTGAGCAGTTCTTC.